The 26 T cell receptor beta chains below come from one sample, sequenced in a study of cytomegalovirus exposure and HLA in healthy donors. The primer mix had 60 Vbeta and 13 Jbeta primers. The method was immunoSEQ multiplex PCR; TCRdb's version includes in-frame clones alone and lacks a portion of them. The repertoire holds a few hundred thousand clones, 80% to 95% seen once, with roughly 1.5% in the top ten. The sample comprised PBMCs. The receptors here all came from a girl aged 2-15 years in good health and CMV-seronegative.

Of note for this clone: Other DNA sequences of this sample code for an identical CDR3. The chain couples TRBV9 to TRBJ2-5, with a tentative D call TRBD2 (5 bases). The germline V gene has CDR1 SGDLS and CDR2 YYNGEE. The CDR3 loop spans 14 amino acids. Deletions cut 2 bases from V and 2 bases from J, with 10 bases between. CDR3 region: CASSVRGGQETQYF. DNA of the CDR3: TGTGCCAGCAGCGTCCGGGGTGGGCAAGAGACCCAGTACTTC.

This clone has a handful of counts. The chain joins TRBV7-2 to TRBJ2-1, with D uncertain. Deletions cut 0 bases from V and 4 bases from J, with 7 bases between. From germline, CDR1 is SGHTA and CDR2 FQGNSA. CDR3 size: 14 residues. The CDR3 DNA follows: TGTGCCAGCAGCTTAGCAAACTCGTACAATGAGCAGTTCTTC. Its protein is CASSLANSYNEQFF.

This sequence joins TRBV6-1 and TRBJ2-7; 8 bases map to TRBD1. The CDR3 is 14 amino acids. Unmatched junction bases numbered 7, after V lost 7 bases and J lost 2 bases. Germline V gene data show CDR1 as MNHNS and CDR2 as SASEGT. The CDR3 region is CASNIGQGPYEQYF. The DNA for the CDR3 is TGTGCCAGCAACATTGGACAGGGCCCCTACGAGCAGTACTTC.

Here the CDR3 reads CASSLGQGALDEQFF. CDR3 nucleotide sequence: TGTGCCAGCAGCCTCGGACAGGGGGCTTTGGATGAGCAGTTCTTC. The chain employs TRBV7-6 and TRBJ2-1, with TRBD1 matching 11 bases. V lost 5 bases to trimming and J lost 8 bases; unmatched junction nucleotides: 8. CDR1 is SGHVS, CDR2 FNYEAQ, per germline. There are 15 residues in the CDR3.

The rearrangement uses TRBV6-4 and TRBJ2-2; 10 bases match TRBD1. The CDR3 consists of 15 residues. Unmatched junction bases numbered 7, after V lost 5 bases and J lost 7 bases. Germline CDR1 MRHNA, CDR2 SNTAGT. CDR3 loop: CASSSDRGPGGELFF. The CDR3 nucleotides are TGTGCCAGCAGTAGCGACAGGGGGCCTGGCGGGGAGCTGTTTTTT.

V usage is TRBV28 and J usage is TRBJ2-7; D might be TRBD1 (7 bases). Germline V gene sequence: CDR1 MDHEN, CDR2 SYDVKM. This CDR3 region has 13 residues. Trimming removed 6 bases from V and 3 bases from J, with 12 bases in between. The CDR3 DNA reads as TGTGCCAGCAGGCGGGGACAGAGCTACGAGCAGTACTTC. Translated: CASRRGQSYEQYF.

This chain connects TRBV9 to TRBJ2-1, with 8 bases matching TRBD2. This CDR3 comprises 15 residues. In germline, CDR1 is SGDLS, CDR2 YYNGEE. Trimming cost V 5 bases and J 4 bases; bases outside gene matches: 8. CDR3 protein: CASRGSGSSYNEQFF. In nucleotides, the CDR3 is TGTGCCAGCAGAGGAAGCGGGAGTTCATACAATGAGCAGTTCTTC.

This chain joins TRBV7-6 and TRBJ2-2; the match to TRBD2 covers 9 bases. The CDR3 runs to 16 residues. Unmatched junction bases numbered 6, after V lost 2 bases and J lost 5 bases. Per the germline V gene, CDR1 is SGHVS and CDR2 is FNYEAQ. The CDR3 nucleotides read TGTGCCAGCAGCTTAAGTTCGCGGGAGGGAACCGGGGAGCTGTTTTTT. Amino acids: CASSLSSREGTGELFF.

The chain recombines TRBV27 with TRBJ2-3; 8 bases fit TRBD1. The CDR3 contains 14 residues. V trimming: 5 bases; J trimming: 6 bases; junction bases outside the gene matches: 7. Germline-derived CDR1 and CDR2 are MNHEY and SMNVEV (reference sequence). The CDR3 reads CASSPRQGQDTQYF. CDR3 nucleotide sequence: TGTGCCAGCAGTCCCCGACAGGGGCAGGATACGCAGTATTTT.

This clone was detected a few times. The V call is TRBV5-1, the J call TRBJ2-6, with 10 bases fitting TRBD1. V gave up 0 bases and J gave up 4 bases; unmatched junction bases: 7. This CDR3 comprises 18 residues. Germline values: CDR1 SGHRS, CDR2 YFSETQ. CDR3 bases: TGCGCCAGCAGCTTGGGCCGACAGGGGGCGGGAGGGGCCAACGTCCTGACTTTC. Its translation: CASSLGRQGAGGANVLTF. Using reference TRBV5-1 and TRBJ2-6 for the parts outside the CDR3, the full variable domain is KAGVTQTPRYLIKTRGQQVTLSCSPISGHRSVSWYQQTPGQGLQFLFEYFSETQRNKGNFPGRFSGRQFSNSRSEMNVSTLELGDSALYLCASSLGRQGAGGANVLTFGAGSRLTVL.

The CDR3 protein is CAISDLLAGGMAGELFF. CDR3 DNA sequence: TGTGCCATCAGTGACTTGCTAGCGGGAGGAATGGCCGGGGAGCTGTTTTTT. The chain recombines TRBV10-3 with TRBJ2-2; 11 bases map to TRBD2. Germline trimming cut 3 bases from V and 6 bases from J; bases unmatched to any gene: 9. This CDR3 comprises 17 residues. Germline V gives CDR1 ENHRY, CDR2 SYGVKD.

The chain is built from TRBV7-8 and TRBJ2-3, with TRBD2 identical over 9 bases. V lost 5 bases to trimming and J lost 2 bases; unmatched junction nucleotides: 11. Germline V lookup: CDR1 SGHVS, CDR2 FQNEAQ. The CDR3 loop spans 17 amino acids. The CDR3 reads CASSVVEAGGPTDTQYF. The CDR3 nucleotides are TGTGCCAGCAGCGTAGTGGAAGCGGGGGGACCCACAGATACGCAGTATTTT.

This clone was picked up one time. The chain has TRBV12-5 and TRBJ1-3, with D perhaps matching TRBD1 (6 bases). There are 17 residues in the CDR3. The germline V gene has CDR1 LGHNT and CDR2 FRNRAP. Trimming took 6 bases from V and 1 from J, leaving 19 bases between them. CDR3: CASGSIQGGWSGNTIYF. Here the CDR3 DNA reads TGTGCTAGTGGCTCAATTCAAGGGGGATGGTCTGGAAACACCATATATTTT. Based on the CDR3 plus reference TRBV12-5 and TRBJ1-3, the full variable domain is DARVTQTPRHKVTEMGQEVTMRCQPILGHNTVFWYRQTMMQGLELLAYFRNRAPLDDSGMPKDRFSAEMPDATLATLKIQPSEPRDSAVYFCASGSIQGGWSGNTIYFGEGSWLTVV.

The V call is TRBV19, the J call TRBJ2-3; a possible D gene is TRBD1 (7 bases). V lost 6 bases and J 6 bases, leaving 16 bases between the germline ends. This CDR3 spans 14 amino acids. Per the germline V gene, CDR1 is LNHDA and CDR2 is SQIVND (reference sequence). CDR3 region: CASRKGGAGDTQYF. The CDR3, as DNA: TGTGCCAGTAGAAAAGGGGGCGCGGGGGATACGCAGTATTTT.

The chain uses TRBV5-8 and TRBJ2-3; 7 nucleotides align to TRBD1. The germline CDR1 and CDR2 sequences are SGHTS and YDEGEE. The CDR3 loop spans 15 amino acids. J gave up 1 base and V 6 bases, and 8 bases lay outside the gene matches. CDR3 in amino acids: CASNSDRRGTDTQYF. The CDR3 DNA reads as TGTGCCAGCAACTCGGACAGGCGGGGCACAGATACGCAGTATTTT. Using reference TRBV5-8 and TRBJ2-3 for the parts outside the CDR3, the full variable domain is EAGVTQSPTHLIKTRGQQATLRCSPISGHTSVYWYQQALGLGLQFLLWYDEGEERNRGNFPPRFSGRQFPNYSSELNVNALELEDSALYLCASNSDRRGTDTQYFGPGTRLTVL.

The chain carries TRBV5-4 and TRBJ2-1; 10 nucleotides agree with TRBD2. The CDR3 sequence is 17 residues long. CDR1 and CDR2 from the germline V gene are SGHNT and YYREEE (reference sequence). Trimming cost V 3 bases and J 1 base; bases outside gene matches: 7. The CDR3 region has the DNA TGTGCCAGCAGCTCGCCGGGACTAGCGTCTTCCTACAATGAGCAGTTCTTC. Protein: CASSSPGLASSYNEQFF.

The genes are TRBV21-1 and TRBJ1-1. TRBV21-1 is labeled a pseudogene. CDR3 size: 15 residues. CDR3 protein: CASSTRSPAGTEAFF. Here the CDR3 DNA reads TGTGCCAGCAGCACCCGTTCTCCCGCCGGCACTGAAGCTTTCTTT.

The chain joins TRBV29-1 to TRBJ2-7; TRBD2 is a possible D gene (6 bases). Deletions cut 6 bases from V and 0 bases from J, with 15 bases between. Per the germline V gene, CDR1 is SQVTM and CDR2 is ANQGSEA. The CDR3 contains 14 residues. CDR3 nucleotides: TGCAGCGTCGCGGCGGGGCCTAGCTCCTACGAGCAGTACTTC. Its protein product is CSVAAGPSSYEQYF.

This sequence joins TRBV5-3 and TRBJ1-2, with TRBD1 as a possible D gene (6 bases). TRBV5-3 is annotated as an ORF whose role is uncertain. This CDR3 spans 13 amino acids. Trimming left V 3 bases short and J 8 bases short, with 14 bases between. CDR3 nucleotides: TGTGCCAGAAGCTCACACAGGGTGGGAGGCTACACCTTC. It yields the protein CARSSHRVGGYTF.

This chain uses TRBV6-1 with TRBJ2-4; TRBD1 aligns across 11 bases. Losses at the gene ends were 0 bases for V and 3 bases for J; bases not matched to a gene: 1. The CDR3 covers 16 residues. Germline V gene lookup returns CDR1 MNHNS and CDR2 SASEGT. The CDR3 coding sequence is TGTGCCAGCAGTGAAGCGGGGACAGGGGGCAAAAACATTCAGTACTTC. It codes for CASSEAGTGGKNIQYF.

V usage is TRBV18 and J usage is TRBJ1-1, with D tentatively TRBD1 (6 bases). Germline CDR1 is KGHSH and CDR2 is LQKENI. V was pared by 3 bases and J by 3 bases, with 14 bases between. The CDR3 runs to 15 residues. CDR3 coding DNA: TGTGCCAGCTCACCCCAGGGGCAGGGGTACACTGAAGCTTTCTTT. Its translation is CASSPQGQGYTEAFF.

The chain carries TRBV4-2 and TRBJ2-7; 8 nucleotides match TRBD1. The CDR3 totals 15 residues. CDR1 and CDR2 (germline): LGHNA, YNFKEQ. The J segment lost 4 bases and the V segment lost 0 bases, leaving 5 bases of the junction unmatched. CDR3 DNA sequence: TGTGCCAGCAGCCAAGACCGGACAGGGCTATACGAGCAGTACTTC. The encoded protein is CASSQDRTGLYEQYF.

The chain uses TRBV5-1 and TRBJ2-3, with 7 bases lining up with TRBD2. Germline V gene lookup returns CDR1 SGHRS and CDR2 YFSETQ. The V gene end was trimmed by 1 base and the J gene end by 2 bases; junction bases not matched to a gene: 4. This CDR3 has 15 amino acids. The CDR3: CASSLPAGHTDTQYF. Here the CDR3 DNA reads TGCGCCAGCAGCTTGCCAGCGGGGCACACAGATACGCAGTATTTT. The full variable domain, rest sourced from reference TRBV5-1 and TRBJ2-3, is KAGVTQTPRYLIKTRGQQVTLSCSPISGHRSVSWYQQTPGQGLQFLFEYFSETQRNKGNFPGRFSGRQFSNSRSEMNVSTLELGDSALYLCASSLPAGHTDTQYFGPGTRLTVL.

This chain uses TRBV12-5 with TRBJ1-5, with D possibly being TRBD1 (5 bases). V was pared by 2 bases and J by 4 bases, with 15 bases between. In germline, CDR1 is LGHNT, CDR2 FRNRAP. This CDR3 has 16 amino acids. The chain's CDR3 is CASGLLPGISNQPQHF. CDR3 bases: TGTGCTAGTGGTTTGCTACCAGGGATATCTAATCAGCCCCAGCATTTT. Combining the CDR3 with reference TRBV12-5 and TRBJ1-5 gives the whole variable domain DARVTQTPRHKVTEMGQEVTMRCQPILGHNTVFWYRQTMMQGLELLAYFRNRAPLDDSGMPKDRFSAEMPDATLATLKIQPSEPRDSAVYFCASGLLPGISNQPQHFGDGTRLSIL.

A word on this clone: Other DNA sequences from this sample encode an identical CDR3 as well. V gene TRBV27 combines with J gene TRBJ1-6; perhaps TRBD1 as D (6 bases). Per the germline V gene, CDR1 is MNHEY and CDR2 is SMNVEV (reference sequence). Trimming took off 5 bases at V and 7 bases at J, with 6 bases between the two ends. The CDR3 consists of 12 residues. CDR3 region: CASSDRNSPLHF. The CDR3, as DNA: TGTGCCAGCAGTGACAGGAATTCACCCCTCCACTTT.

The chain carries TRBV5-1 and TRBJ2-1, with D hard to call. Germline V gene data show CDR1 as SGHRS and CDR2 as YFSETQ. The CDR3 sequence is 13 residues long. Trimming stripped 4 bases from V and 3 bases from J, with 8 bases between. The CDR3 sequence is CASSLQNYNEQFF. The CDR3 nucleotides read TGCGCCAGCAGCCTCCAGAACTACAATGAGCAGTTCTTC. Drawing the rest from reference TRBV5-1 and TRBJ2-1, the complete variable domain is KAGVTQTPRYLIKTRGQQVTLSCSPISGHRSVSWYQQTPGQGLQFLFEYFSETQRNKGNFPGRFSGRQFSNSRSEMNVSTLELGDSALYLCASSLQNYNEQFFGPGTRLTVL.